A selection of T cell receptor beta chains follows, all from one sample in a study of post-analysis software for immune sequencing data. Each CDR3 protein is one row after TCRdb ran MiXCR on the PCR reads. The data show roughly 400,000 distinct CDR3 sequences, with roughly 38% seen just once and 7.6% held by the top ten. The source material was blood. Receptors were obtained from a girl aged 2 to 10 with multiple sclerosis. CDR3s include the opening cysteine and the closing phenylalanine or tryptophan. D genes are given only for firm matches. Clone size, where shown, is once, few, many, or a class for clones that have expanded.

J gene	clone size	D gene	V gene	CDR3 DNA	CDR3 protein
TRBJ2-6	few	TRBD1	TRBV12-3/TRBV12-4	TGTGCCAGCAGACTTAGAGGACAGGGTTACGTCTCTGGGGCCAACGTCCTGACTTTC	CASRLRGQGYVSGANVLTF
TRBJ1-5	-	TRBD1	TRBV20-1	TGCAGTGCTAGAGGTGGACAGGGGGCGAGTGGCAATCAGCCCCAGCATTTT	CSARGGQGASGNQPQHF
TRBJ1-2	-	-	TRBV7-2	TGTGCCAGCAGCTTAGCCGACAGAGGCTATGGCTACACCTTC	CASSLADRGYGYTF
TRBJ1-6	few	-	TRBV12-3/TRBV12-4	TGTGCCAGCACCGCCTACAGGGATTCACCCCTCCACTTT	CASTAYRDSPLHF
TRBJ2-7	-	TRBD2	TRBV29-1	TGCAGCGTTGAAAGACTAGCGGGCTTCTCCTACGAGCAGTACTTC	CSVERLAGFSYEQYF
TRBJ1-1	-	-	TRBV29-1	TGCAGCGGAGAGTCCTTGACAGGTCCCACTGAAGCTTTCTTT	CSGESLTGPTEAFF
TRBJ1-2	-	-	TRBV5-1	TGCGCCAGCAGCTTGGAGGCCTCCACAGGGCTCTATGGCTACACCTTC	CASSLEASTGLYGYTF
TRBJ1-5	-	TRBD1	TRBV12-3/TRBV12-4	TGTGCCAGCAGTCTCTCTGACAGGGGTCATCAGCCCCAGCATTTT	CASSLSDRGHQPQHF
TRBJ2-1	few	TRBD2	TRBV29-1	TGCAGCGCCTCAGGGACTAGCGGATCCTACAATGAGCAGTTCTTC	CSASGTSGSYNEQFF
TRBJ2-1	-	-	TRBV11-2	TGTGCCAGCAGCTTATTAAATCGGGTTGAGCAGTTCTTC	CASSLLNRVEQFF
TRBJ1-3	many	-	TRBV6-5	TGTGCCAGCAAACGGGGGGTCTCTGGAAACACCATATATTTT	CASKRGVSGNTIYF
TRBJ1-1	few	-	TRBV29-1	TGCAGCGTTGGTACCCAGAACACTGAAGCTTTCTTT	CSVGTQNTEAFF
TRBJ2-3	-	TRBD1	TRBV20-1	TGCAGTCAAACAGGGGGTCCCACAGATACGCAGTATTTT	CSQTGGPTDTQYF
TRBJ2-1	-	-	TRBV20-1	TGCAGTGCTAGACGGGGTAGCGATGAGCAGTTCTTC	CSARRGSDEQFF
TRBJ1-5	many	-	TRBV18	TGTGCCAGCTCAGCCGGGACCCCCGAGCCCCAGCATTTT	CASSAGTPEPQHF
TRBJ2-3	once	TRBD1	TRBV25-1	TGTGCCAGCAGTGAAGCTCTCAGGGGGCCTAGCACAGATGCGCAGTATTTT	CASSEALRGPSTDAQYF
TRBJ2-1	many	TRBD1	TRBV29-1	TGCAGCGTTGCCGGACAGGGCTTCAATGAGCAGTTCTTC	CSVAGQGFNEQFF
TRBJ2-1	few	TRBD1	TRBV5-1	TGCGCCAGCAGCCGTCAGGGACAGGCCTACAATGAGCAGTTCTTC	CASSRQGQAYNEQFF
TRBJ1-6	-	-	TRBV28	TGTGCCAGCAGACCGGGACCGACGGAAGAGTTTAATTCACCCCTCCACTTT	CASRPGPTEEFNSPLHF
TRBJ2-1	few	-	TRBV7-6	TGTGCCAGCAGCCCCGAGGTAGGGGCTACGAATGAGCAGTTCTTC	CASSPEVGATNEQFF
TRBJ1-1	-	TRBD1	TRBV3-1	TGTGCCAGCAGCCACACGGACAGGGGGAACACTGAAGCTTTCTTT	CASSHTDRGNTEAFF
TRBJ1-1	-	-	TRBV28	TGTGCCAGCAGTTTCGTTCGGACTGAAGCTTTCTTT	CASSFVRTEAFF
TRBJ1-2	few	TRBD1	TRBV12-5	TGTGCTAGTGGTTACACAGGGGTCTATGGCTACACCTTC	CASGYTGVYGYTF
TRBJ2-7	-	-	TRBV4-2	TGTGCCAGCAGCCAAGACGATACGGGGTTCTACGAGCAGTACTTC	CASSQDDTGFYEQYF
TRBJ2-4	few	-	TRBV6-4	TGTGCCAGCCGACAGACCCGGAACATTCAGTACTTC	CASRQTRNIQYF
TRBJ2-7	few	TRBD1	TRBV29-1	TGCAGCGTCCCGACAGGGCTCTCCTACGAGCAGTACTTC	CSVPTGLSYEQYF
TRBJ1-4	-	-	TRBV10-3	TGTGCCATCAGTGAGTCGGGACCTGGTGAAAAACTGTTTTTT	CAISESGPGEKLFF
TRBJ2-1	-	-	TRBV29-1	TGCAGCGTTTGCCCACTACTAGTTTCGAGCAATGAGCAGTTCTTC	CSVCPLLVSSNEQFF
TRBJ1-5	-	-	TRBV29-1	TGCAGCGTAAAACCCGATAGCAATCAGCCCCAGCATTTT	CSVKPDSNQPQHF
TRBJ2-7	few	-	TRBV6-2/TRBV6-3	TGTGCCAGCAGTTACTCGGCCTCACCATTATCCTACGAGCAGTACTTC	CASSYSASPLSYEQYF
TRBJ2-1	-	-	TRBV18	TGTGCCAGCTCACCAGCGGGTCGGCTGGTCGTGAATGAGCAGTTCTTC	CASSPAGRLVVNEQFF
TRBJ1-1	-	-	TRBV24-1	TGTGCCACCATTACCGGGACACTCCAGAACACTGAAGCTTTCTTT	CATITGTLQNTEAFF
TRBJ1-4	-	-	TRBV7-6	TGTGCCAGCAGCCCAGCGGGGGATGAAAAACTGTTTTTT	CASSPAGDEKLFF
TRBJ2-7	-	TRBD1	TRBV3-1	TGTGCCAGCAGCCAAGTTTACGGACAGGGTTACGAGCAGTACTTC	CASSQVYGQGYEQYF
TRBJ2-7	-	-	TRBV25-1	TGTGCCACCACGTCCGGGTATCCCTACGAGCAGTACTTC	CATTSGYPYEQYF
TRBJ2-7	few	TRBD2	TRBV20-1	TGCAGTGCTAGAGATAGCGGGAGGGGAAGCTCCTACGAGCAGTACTTC	CSARDSGRGSSYEQYF
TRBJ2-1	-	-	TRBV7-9	TGTGCCAGCAGCTTTTCAATAGGCGAGCGTGATGAGCAGTTCTTC	CASSFSIGERDEQFF
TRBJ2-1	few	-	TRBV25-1	TGTGCCAGCAGTGAATATGGCGCTAGCCTATGGAATGAGCAGTTCTTC	CASSEYGASLWNEQFF
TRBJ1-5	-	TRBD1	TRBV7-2	TGTGCCAGCAGCTTAGTATCGGACAGGGCCCAGCCCCAGCATTTT	CASSLVSDRAQPQHF
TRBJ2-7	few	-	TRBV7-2	TGTGCCAGCAGCCCCGCAGGGACGGCTAGTCCCAACGAGCAGTACTTC	CASSPAGTASPNEQYF
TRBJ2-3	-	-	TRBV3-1	TGTGCCAGCAGCCAAGAGGTTTTCGGTACAGATACGCAGTATTTT	CASSQEVFGTDTQYF
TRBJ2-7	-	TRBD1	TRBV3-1	TGTGCCAGCAGCTCACCGGGACAGGCGGCCTACGAGCAGTACTTC	CASSSPGQAAYEQYF
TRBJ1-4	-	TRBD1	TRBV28	TGTGCGGGACAGCTTAATGAAAAACTGTTTTTT	CAGQLNEKLFF
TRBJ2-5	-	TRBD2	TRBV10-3	TGTGCCATCAGTGGCGACGGGACTAGCGGGAGGGAAGAGACCCAGTACTTC	CAISGDGTSGREETQYF
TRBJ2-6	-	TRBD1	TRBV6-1	TGTGCCAGCAGTGGACAGGGCCTGAACTCTGGGGCCAACGTCCTGACTTTC	CASSGQGLNSGANVLTF
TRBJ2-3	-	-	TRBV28	TGTGCCAGCAGTTCCTCTTTTACTGTCTCATTGGGCAGGGGTCGGTCAGATACGCAGTATTTT	CASSSSFTVSLGRGRSDTQYF
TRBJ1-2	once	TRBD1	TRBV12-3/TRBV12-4	TGTGCCAGCAGTGGAACGACAGGGGGGAGCTATGGCTACACCTTC	CASSGTTGGSYGYTF
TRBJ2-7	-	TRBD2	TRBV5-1	TGCGCCAGCAGCTTGGCCGTGGGGTCGGTAGCGGGGGGGTCAACCTACAATGAGCAGTACTTC	CASSLAVGSVAGGSTYNEQYF
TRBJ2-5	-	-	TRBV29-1	TGCAGCGTTGAGGCAGGAGAAGAGACCCAGTACTTC	CSVEAGEETQYF
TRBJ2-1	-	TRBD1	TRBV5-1	TGCGCCAGCAGCTTGTTCACAGGGGCCTACAATGAGCAGTTCTTC	CASSLFTGAYNEQFF
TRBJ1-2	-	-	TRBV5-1	TGTGCCAGCAGCTTCGGACTGACCTACACCTTC	CASSFGLTYTF
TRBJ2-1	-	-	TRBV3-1	TGTGCCAGCAGCCATAAGTTGGGACTTTACAATGAGCAGTTCTTC	CASSHKLGLYNEQFF
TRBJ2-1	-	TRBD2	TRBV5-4	TGTGCCAGCAGCTGGGACCCGGGACTAGCGGCTGGAAGGAAGCAGTTCTTC	CASSWDPGLAAGRKQFF
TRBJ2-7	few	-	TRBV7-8	TGTGCCAGCAGCGCCGGGTCCTACGAGCAGTACTTC	CASSAGSYEQYF
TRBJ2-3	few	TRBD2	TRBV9	TGTGCCAGCAGCGGTGGACTAGCCCGAGATACGCAGTATTTT	CASSGGLARDTQYF
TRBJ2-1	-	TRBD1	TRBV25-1	TGTGCCAGCAGTGCCTCTTCGGGGACAGGAAGTTACAATGAGCAGTTCTTC	CASSASSGTGSYNEQFF
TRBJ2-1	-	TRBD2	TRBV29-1	TGCAGCGTTGAAAGGACTAGCGCTCTCTACAATGAGCAGTTCTTC	CSVERTSALYNEQFF